The 6 T cell receptor beta chains below were found in one sample sequenced in a study of shared clonotypes between healthy human individuals. TCRdb's table, derived via immunoSEQ multiplex PCR, lists solely in-frame clones and lacks some. The table lists about 1.5 million clones, 95% to 99% of them singletons, with 0.4% to 0.45% in the top ten. The sample taken for sequencing was naive CD4+ T cells sorted from blood. Subset specified: CD45RA+ positively selected. The receptors shown here come from a man younger than 45 in good health.

CDR3 sequence reads: CASSHPDSYEQYF. The CDR3 nucleotides read TGTGCCAGCAGTCACCCTGACTCCTACGAGCAGTACTTC. The chain employs TRBV6-5 and TRBJ2-7; D unclear. The CDR3 is made up of 13 amino acids. The V gene's germline CDR1 is MNHEY and CDR2 SVGAGI. V lost 5 bases and J 0 bases, leaving 8 bases between the germline ends.

This chain uses TRBV29-1 with TRBJ2-3; 8 positions agree with TRBD1. This CDR3 is 13 amino acids long. The V gene end was trimmed by 6 bases and the J gene end by 1 base; junction bases not matched to a gene: 3. Germline V gives CDR1 SQVTM, CDR2 ANQGSEA. In nucleotides, the CDR3 is TGCAGCGTGGCGGGACAGGGCACAGATACGCAGTATTTT. Translating it yields CSVAGQGTDTQYF.

This chain connects TRBV4-3 to TRBJ1-5; D not resolved. The CDR3 is made up of 13 amino acids. Germline CDR1 reads LGHNA; CDR2 reads YSLEER. Trimming left V 4 bases short and J 5 bases short, with 9 bases between. The CDR3: CASSLNRDQPQHF. Written as DNA, the CDR3 is TGCGCCAGCAGCCTTAACCGGGATCAGCCCCAGCATTTT.

The chain combines TRBV5-1 with TRBJ2-5; no definite D call. This CDR3 spans 14 amino acids. Trimming left V 4 bases short and J 2 bases short, with 12 bases between. Germline values: CDR1 SGHRS, CDR2 YFSETQ. The DNA for the CDR3 is TGCGCCAGCAGCCCGGACGGAGATCAAGAGACCCAGTACTTC. This encodes CASSPDGDQETQYF.

The rearrangement uses TRBV18 and TRBJ2-1; the match to TRBD2 covers 12 bases. The ends lost 3 bases at V and 9 bases at J; junction bases unmatched: 12. Germline V gene data show CDR1 as KGHSH and CDR2 as LQKENI. The CDR3 consists of 17 residues. The CDR3 region has the DNA TGTGCCAGCTCACCCGCCAGGGTGGGACTAGCGGGTGGTGAGCAGTTCTTC. It yields the protein CASSPARVGLAGGEQFF.

The J gene is TRBJ1-5, the V gene TRBV18; TRBD1 agrees at 7 bases. V trimming: 1 base; J trimming: 4 bases; junction bases outside the gene matches: 4. The CDR3 has 15 amino acids. The V gene's germline CDR1 is KGHSH and CDR2 LQKENI. The CDR3 DNA sequence: TGTGCCAGCTCACCACGGGGGACAGTGAATCAGCCCCAGCATTTT. This translates into CASSPRGTVNQPQHF.